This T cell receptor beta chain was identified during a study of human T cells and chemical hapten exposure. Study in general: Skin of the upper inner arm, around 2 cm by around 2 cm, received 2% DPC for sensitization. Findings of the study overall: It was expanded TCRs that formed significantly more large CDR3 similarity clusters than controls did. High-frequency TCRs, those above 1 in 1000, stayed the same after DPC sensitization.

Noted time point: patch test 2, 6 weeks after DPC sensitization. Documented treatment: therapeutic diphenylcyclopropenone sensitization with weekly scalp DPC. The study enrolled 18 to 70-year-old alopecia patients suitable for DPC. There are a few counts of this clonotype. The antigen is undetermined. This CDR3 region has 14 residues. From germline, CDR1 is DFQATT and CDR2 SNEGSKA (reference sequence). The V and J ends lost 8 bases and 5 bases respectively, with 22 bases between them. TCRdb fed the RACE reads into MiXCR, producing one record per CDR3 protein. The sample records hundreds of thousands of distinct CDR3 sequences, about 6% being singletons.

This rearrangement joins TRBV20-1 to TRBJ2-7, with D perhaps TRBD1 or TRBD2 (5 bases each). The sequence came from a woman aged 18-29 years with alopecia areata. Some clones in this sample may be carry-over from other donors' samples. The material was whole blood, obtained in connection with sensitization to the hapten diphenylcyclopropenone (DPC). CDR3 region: CSPWDGSSLHEQYF. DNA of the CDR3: TGCAGTCCATGGGACGGCTCGAGTCTGCACGAGCAGTACTTC.